Presented here are 16 T cell receptor beta chains from one specimen sequenced in a study of blood T cell repertoires in COVID-19. Assay used: immunoSEQ multiplex PCR; TCRdb lists only in-frame clones, some missing. The table lists some 340,000 clones, about 83% of them singletons. Sequencing was performed on peripheral blood. The receptors shown here come from a man under 40 with active or convalescent COVID-19.

The V call is TRBV27, the J call TRBJ2-7; D gene uncertain. This CDR3 is built from 13 residues. Germline V gene sequence: CDR1 MNHEY, CDR2 SMNVEV (reference sequence). Trimming shortened V by 3 bases and J by 7 bases, and 13 bases separated the two germline ends. The CDR3: CASSLYPVREQYF. CDR3 nucleotide sequence: TGTGCCAGCAGTTTGTACCCCGTGCGGGAGCAGTACTTC.

This sequence joins TRBV30 and TRBJ2-5, with 7 bases lining up with TRBD2. Germline V CDR1 and CDR2: GTSNPN, SVGIG (reference sequence). The CDR3 extends over 15 amino acids. V lost 0 bases and J lost 1; bases outside the gene matches: 5. In DNA form, the CDR3 reads TGTGCCTGGAGTGTTGGCGGGGGTACCCAAGAGACCCAGTACTTC. It is translated as CAWSVGGGTQETQYF.

This chain uses TRBV4-3 with TRBJ1-4; no reliable D call. Trimming pared 1 base from V and 8 bases from J, leaving 14 bases between. Per the germline V gene, CDR1 is LGHNA and CDR2 is YSLEER. This CDR3 is 15 amino acids long. The CDR3 nucleotides read TGCGCCAGCAGCCAAGGCGTCAGACTTGAGGAAAAACTGTTTTTT. Protein product: CASSQGVRLEEKLFF.

V gene TRBV30 combines with J gene TRBJ2-7, with 7 nucleotides matching TRBD1. Losses at the gene ends were 0 bases for V and 2 bases for J; bases not matched to a gene: 4. Germline values: CDR1 GTSNPN, CDR2 SVGIG (reference sequence). There are 14 residues in the CDR3. CDR3 loop: CAWSVVQGAYEQYF. CDR3 bases: TGTGCCTGGAGTGTAGTGCAGGGGGCCTACGAGCAGTACTTC.

The gene calls are TRBV6-5 and TRBJ2-7; 7 nucleotides line up with TRBD2. In germline, CDR1 is MNHEY, CDR2 SVGAGI. J lost 1 base, V lost 8 bases, and 2 bases had no gene match. The CDR3 runs 12 residues. CDR3 in amino acids: CASGGGSYEQYF. The CDR3 region has the DNA TGTGCCAGCGGGGGGGGATCCTACGAGCAGTACTTC.

The chain is built from TRBV2 and TRBJ2-1, with a tentative D call TRBD2 (7 bases). CDR1 and CDR2 from the germline V gene are SNHLY and FYNNEI. With 8 bases removed from V and 10 bases from J, the gap between germline ends came to 18 bases. This CDR3 comprises 13 residues. CDR3 DNA sequence: TGTGCCAGCCATTTGGGAGGGGGGGCGGAGCAGTTCTTC. This encodes CASHLGGGAEQFF.

The chain couples TRBV4-3 to TRBJ2-3; 10 bases are a match to TRBD2. This CDR3 has 18 residues. Germline V gives CDR1 LGHNA, CDR2 YSLEER. Trimming took 4 bases from V and 1 from J; bases not matched to a gene: 11. In nucleotides, the CDR3 is TGCGCCAGCAGCCGGGATGCTAGCGGGGGCCTCGGCACAGATACGCAGTATTTT. Its protein is CASSRDASGGLGTDTQYF.

The V and J genes are TRBV6-5 and TRBJ1-1, with 9 bases lining up with TRBD1. Germline V lookup: CDR1 MNHEY, CDR2 SVGAGI. V was pared by 6 bases and J by 6 bases, with 8 bases of the junction left unmatched. This CDR3 is built from 14 residues. The CDR3 DNA is TGTGCCAGCAGCTCCGGGACAGGGAAGGCTGAAGCTTTCTTT. Amino acids: CASSSGTGKAEAFF.

The chain carries TRBV5-4 and TRBJ1-1; D not certain. V dropped 4 bases and J dropped 4 bases, with 17 bases sitting between them. The CDR3 extends over 15 amino acids. Germline values: CDR1 SGHNT, CDR2 YYREEE (reference sequence). CDR3 protein: CASSTGPSRGTEAFF. The CDR3 DNA sequence: TGTGCCAGCAGCACCGGACCCTCCCGGGGCACTGAAGCTTTCTTT.

The chain joins TRBV21-1 to TRBJ2-1; whether TRBD2, the table's D call, matches the DNA was not checked. TRBV21-1 is a documented pseudogene. The CDR3 length is 16 residues. The CDR3 region is CASSRTRLAGGGEQFF. The CDR3 DNA sequence: TGTGCCAGCAGCAGAACCCGACTAGCGGGAGGCGGTGAGCAGTTCTTC.

This clone was counted only a few times. The rearrangement uses TRBV6-4 and TRBJ2-3, with D perhaps TRBD2 (6 bases). Between the trimmed V and J ends, which lost 5 bases and 4 bases, there was a span of 19 bases. The CDR3 is 16 amino acids. Germline V gives CDR1 MRHNA, CDR2 SNTAGT. The CDR3 loop is CASSPGGSAGADTQYF. CDR3 in DNA: TGTGCCAGCAGTCCCGGGGGTAGCGCTGGCGCAGATACGCAGTATTTT.

This chain connects TRBV20-1 to TRBJ2-3; D is unclear. The CDR3 consists of 11 residues. The V and J ends lost 3 bases and 3 bases respectively, with 4 bases between them. From germline, CDR1 is DFQATT and CDR2 SNEGSKA (reference sequence). Written as DNA, the CDR3 is TGCAGTGCTAGCGGGACAGATACGCAGTATTTT. Its protein is CSASGTDTQYF.

Worth noting for this clone: Other DNA sequences of this sample code for an identical CDR3. The CDR3 protein is CASSSGQGAREKLFF. In nucleotides, the CDR3 is TGTGCCAGCAGCTCCGGACAGGGGGCTAGAGAAAAACTGTTTTTT. The chain combines TRBV7-2 with TRBJ1-4, with TRBD1 matching 11 bases. The CDR3 loop spans 15 amino acids. J lost 8 bases, V lost 4 bases, and 6 bases had no gene match. Germline CDR1 and CDR2: SGHTA and FQGNSA. Full variable domain (outside the CDR3, taken from reference TRBV7-2 and TRBJ1-4): GAGVSQSPSNKVTEKGKDVELRCDPISGHTALYWYRQSLGQGLEFLIYFQGNSAPDKSGLPSDRFSAERTGGSVSTLTIQRTQQEDSAVYLCASSSGQGAREKLFFGSGTQLSVL.

The rearrangement uses TRBV9 and TRBJ2-7; maybe TRBD1 (6 bases). The CDR3 totals 14 residues. In germline, CDR1 is SGDLS, CDR2 YYNGEE. The germline V and J ends were trimmed by 0 bases and 1 base, with 8 bases remaining between them. CDR3 bases: TGTGCCAGCAGCGTAGGGGACACATCCTACGAGCAGTACTTC. It is translated as CASSVGDTSYEQYF.

The chain joins TRBV19 to TRBJ2-1, with TRBD2 identical over 12 bases. Trimming at V came to 3 bases and at J to 12 bases, leaving 6 bases not matched to a gene. The CDR3 spans 14 residues. The germline gives CDR1 LNHDA, CDR2 SQIVND (reference sequence). The DNA for the CDR3 is TGTGCCAGTAGTATCGGACTAGCGGGGAGTGGGCAGTTCTTC. It is translated as CASSIGLAGSGQFF.

This sequence joins TRBV11-3 and TRBJ2-5; 10 bases map to TRBD2. Germline loops: CDR1 SGHNT, CDR2 YENEEA. With V trimmed by 4 bases and J by 5 bases, 10 bases remained unmatched. There are 16 residues in the CDR3. CDR3 sequence (DNA): TGTGCCAGCAGCTCCTCCTTGACTAGCGGGCCTGAGACCCAGTACTTC. It is translated as CASSSSLTSGPETQYF. Complete variable domain (other parts from reference TRBV11-3 and TRBJ2-5): EAGVVQSPRYKIIEKKQPVAFWCNPISGHNTLYWYLQNLGQGPELLIRYENEEAVDDSQLPKDRFSAERLKGVDSTLKIQPAELGDSAVYLCASSSSLTSGPETQYFGPGTRLLVL.